These T cell receptor beta chains were read from a single sample in a study of blood T cell repertoires in COVID-19. Assay used: immunoSEQ multiplex PCR; TCRdb lists only in-frame clones, some missing. The data contain around 100,000 clones, roughly 72% of them seen just once; the ten biggest clones take up approximately 6.2%. Specimen: peripheral blood. These receptors all stem from an elderly man with acute or convalescent COVID-19. The CDR3 runs from the conserved cysteine through the conserved F or W. The D gene is left open where the match is weak. Not all rows give a size; the values are once, few, many and, for expanded clones, a class.

V gene: TRBV11-1
clone size: few
D gene: TRBD1
J gene: TRBJ1-2
CDR3 DNA: TGTGCCAGCAGCAAGGGACAGGGGGCTTTGGGCTACACCTTC
CDR3 protein: CASSKGQGALGYTF

V gene: TRBV5-4
clone size: .
D gene: .
J gene: TRBJ2-3
CDR3 DNA: TGTGCCAGCAGCTTTAAGGGGGAGGGCGATACGCAGTATTTT
CDR3 protein: CASSFKGEGDTQYF

V gene: TRBV24-1
clone size: few
D gene: .
J gene: TRBJ2-2
CDR3 DNA: TGTGCCACCAGTGAAGCCCGGGACTCTGACACCGGGGAGCTGTTTTTT
CDR3 protein: CATSEARDSDTGELFF

V gene: TRBV6-5
clone size: .
D gene: TRBD2
J gene: TRBJ2-7
CDR3 DNA: TGTGCCAGCAGTTACCCCAGCGGGGGATACTACGAGCAGTACTTC
CDR3 protein: CASSYPSGGYYEQYF

V gene: TRBV27
clone size: once
D gene: TRBD1
J gene: TRBJ2-1
CDR3 DNA: TGTGCCAGCAGTGGGACAGCCTACGGTATGTCGCAGTTCTTC
CDR3 protein: CASSGTAYGMSQFF

V gene: TRBV30
clone size: few
D gene: .
J gene: TRBJ1-1
CDR3 DNA: TGTGCCGCGGGGGCGAGGGGAGCTTTCTTT
CDR3 protein: CAAGARGAFF

V gene: TRBV19
clone size: few
D gene: TRBD1
J gene: TRBJ2-4
CDR3 DNA: TGTGCCAGTAGTGACGGGACAGGGGCTGGAGCCAAAAACATTCAGTACTTC
CDR3 protein: CASSDGTGAGAKNIQYF

V gene: TRBV4-3
clone size: few
D gene: .
J gene: TRBJ2-3
CDR3 DNA: TGCGCCAGCAGCCAGGGACGGGAGAATACGCAGTATTTT
CDR3 protein: CASSQGRENTQYF

V gene: TRBV7-2
clone size: .
D gene: .
J gene: TRBJ1-2
CDR3 DNA: TGTGCCAGCAGCCTGGCTACCTCGGGGGGGAATGGCTACACCTTC
CDR3 protein: CASSLATSGGNGYTF

V gene: TRBV7-2
clone size: .
D gene: .
J gene: TRBJ2-7
CDR3 DNA: TGTGCCAGCAGCTTCGCTACAGGTACCTACGAGCAGTACTTC
CDR3 protein: CASSFATGTYEQYF

V gene: TRBV12-3/TRBV12-4
clone size: .
D gene: .
J gene: TRBJ1-1
CDR3 DNA: TGTGCCAGCAGTCAGGGTCGGAACACTGAAGCTTTCTTT
CDR3 protein: CASSQGRNTEAFF

V gene: TRBV10-3
clone size: .
D gene: .
J gene: TRBJ1-4
CDR3 DNA: TGTGCCATCAGTGAGGTCGGCCCCGGGGATGAAAAACTGTTTTTT
CDR3 protein: CAISEVGPGDEKLFF

V gene: TRBV19
clone size: .
D gene: .
J gene: TRBJ2-1
CDR3 DNA: TGTGCCAGTACCCGGGAGAGTAGCTCCTACAATGAGCAGTTCTTC
CDR3 protein: CASTRESSSYNEQFF

V gene: TRBV6-5
clone size: few
D gene: .
J gene: TRBJ2-7
CDR3 DNA: TGTGCCAGCAGGATCACAGGGAGCGAGCAGTACTTC
CDR3 protein: CASRITGSEQYF

V gene: TRBV5-6
clone size: .
D gene: TRBD1
J gene: TRBJ1-3
CDR3 DNA: TGTGCCAGCAGCCAGCATGGGACAGGGGCTGTTTCGGGAAACACCATATATTTT
CDR3 protein: CASSQHGTGAVSGNTIYF

V gene: TRBV2
clone size: once
D gene: TRBD1
J gene: TRBJ2-2
CDR3 DNA: TGTGCCAGCAGGGACAGGACAGGGAACACCGGGGAGCTGTTTTTT
CDR3 protein: CASRDRTGNTGELFF

V gene: TRBV28
clone size: .
D gene: .
J gene: TRBJ2-7
CDR3 DNA: TGTGCCAGCAGTAGGGGGGGAGGCGGGATGGTCTACGAGCAGTACTTC
CDR3 protein: CASSRGGGGMVYEQYF

V gene: TRBV9
clone size: .
D gene: TRBD1
J gene: TRBJ2-3
CDR3 DNA: TGTGCCAGCAGCGTCTCGGACAGGGCGGGCACAGATACGCAGTATTTT
CDR3 protein: CASSVSDRAGTDTQYF

V gene: TRBV5-6
clone size: .
D gene: TRBD1
J gene: TRBJ2-2
CDR3 DNA: TGTGCCAGCGGCCGGGACAGGGGGCGAACCGGGGAGCTGTTTTTT
CDR3 protein: CASGRDRGRTGELFF

V gene: TRBV7-9
clone size: .
D gene: .
J gene: TRBJ2-3
CDR3 DNA: TGTGCCAGCAGCTCCGAGGCCGCGGGTACGCAGTATTTT
CDR3 protein: CASSSEAAGTQYF

V gene: TRBV19
clone size: few
D gene: TRBD1
J gene: TRBJ2-7
CDR3 DNA: TGTGCCAGTAGACCGCCCGGACAGGGAAGCTCCTACGAGCAGTACTTC
CDR3 protein: CASRPPGQGSSYEQYF

V gene: TRBV7-2
clone size: few
D gene: TRBD1
J gene: TRBJ1-4
CDR3 DNA: TGTGCCAGCAGCCCGACAGGGTCTCGGGGGAAACTGTTTTTT
CDR3 protein: CASSPTGSRGKLFF

V gene: TRBV28
clone size: many
D gene: TRBD2
J gene: TRBJ2-7
CDR3 DNA: TGTGCCAGCGGAGGACTAGATAACTACGAGCAGTACTTC
CDR3 protein: CASGGLDNYEQYF

V gene: TRBV11-2
clone size: .
D gene: .
J gene: TRBJ1-1
CDR3 DNA: TGTGCCAGCAGCTTATATGAGGCCACTGAAGCTTTCTTT
CDR3 protein: CASSLYEATEAFF

V gene: TRBV18
clone size: .
D gene: .
J gene: TRBJ2-1
CDR3 DNA: TGTGCCAGCTCACCCCGGGTTTACAATGAGCAGTTCTTC
CDR3 protein: CASSPRVYNEQFF

V gene: TRBV4-3
clone size: .
D gene: .
J gene: TRBJ1-5
CDR3 DNA: TGCGCCAGCAGCCCCAATTTCGGGGATCAGCCCCAGCATTTT
CDR3 protein: CASSPNFGDQPQHF

V gene: TRBV7-2
clone size: .
D gene: .
J gene: TRBJ2-5
CDR3 DNA: TGTGCCAGCAGCTCCTTACGGGGTCAAGAGACCCAGTACTTC
CDR3 protein: CASSSLRGQETQYF

V gene: TRBV6-6
clone size: .
D gene: TRBD1
J gene: TRBJ2-1
CDR3 DNA: TGTGCCAGCAGTTACCCAGGGACAGGGGTAGGAGAGCAGTTCTTC
CDR3 protein: CASSYPGTGVGEQFF

V gene: TRBV7-8
clone size: .
D gene: TRBD1
J gene: TRBJ2-7
CDR3 DNA: TGTGCCAGCAGCTTAAATTGGAACAGGGGCCCCCCCTACGAGCAGTACTTC
CDR3 protein: CASSLNWNRGPPYEQYF

V gene: TRBV7-2
clone size: .
D gene: .
J gene: TRBJ1-2
CDR3 DNA: TGTGCCAGCAGCTTAAGTTCAACTACTGGCTATGGCTACACCTTC
CDR3 protein: CASSLSSTTGYGYTF

V gene: TRBV6-2/TRBV6-3
clone size: .
D gene: .
J gene: TRBJ1-2
CDR3 DNA: TGTGCCAGCATCCCCGGGGGGACTAACTATGGCTACACCTTC
CDR3 protein: CASIPGGTNYGYTF

V gene: TRBV2
clone size: .
D gene: TRBD2
J gene: TRBJ2-1
CDR3 DNA: TGTGCCAGCAGATCGGTAGCGGGTGCCGGCAATGAGCAGTTCTTC
CDR3 protein: CASRSVAGAGNEQFF

V gene: TRBV5-8
clone size: .
D gene: TRBD1
J gene: TRBJ1-6
CDR3 DNA: TGTGCCAGCAGTTTTTCAGGACAGGGGAATTCACCCCTCCACTTT
CDR3 protein: CASSFSGQGNSPLHF

V gene: TRBV19
clone size: .
D gene: .
J gene: TRBJ2-5
CDR3 DNA: TGTGCCAGTAGTATTACCGGGTTTCCAGAGACCCAGTACTTC
CDR3 protein: CASSITGFPETQYF